This T cell receptor beta chain was sequenced for a study of blood T cell repertoires in COVID-19. Study details: Nucleic acid was either cDNA or gDNA, and it came from T cells, B-cell-depleted T cells, or PBMCs.

V lost 4 bases to trimming and J lost 4 bases, with 13 bases between them. The CDR3 totals 14 residues. CDR1 is LGHDT and CDR2 is YNNKEL in the germline V gene (reference sequence). Data came from immunoSEQ multiplex PCR; TCRdb stores just in-frame clones and leaves some out. The sample yields 48,000 or so clones, 70% to 90% seen once. This receptor was taken from a woman in her sixties or seventies with acute or convalescent COVID-19. This sequence joins TRBV3-1 (or the pseudogene TRBV3-2) and TRBJ1-1, with TRBD1 as a possible D gene (6 bases). Specimen: peripheral blood. The CDR3: CASSLSTGSTEAFF. The CDR3 nucleotides are TGTGCCAGCAGCCTATCGACAGGATCCACTGAAGCTTTCTTT.